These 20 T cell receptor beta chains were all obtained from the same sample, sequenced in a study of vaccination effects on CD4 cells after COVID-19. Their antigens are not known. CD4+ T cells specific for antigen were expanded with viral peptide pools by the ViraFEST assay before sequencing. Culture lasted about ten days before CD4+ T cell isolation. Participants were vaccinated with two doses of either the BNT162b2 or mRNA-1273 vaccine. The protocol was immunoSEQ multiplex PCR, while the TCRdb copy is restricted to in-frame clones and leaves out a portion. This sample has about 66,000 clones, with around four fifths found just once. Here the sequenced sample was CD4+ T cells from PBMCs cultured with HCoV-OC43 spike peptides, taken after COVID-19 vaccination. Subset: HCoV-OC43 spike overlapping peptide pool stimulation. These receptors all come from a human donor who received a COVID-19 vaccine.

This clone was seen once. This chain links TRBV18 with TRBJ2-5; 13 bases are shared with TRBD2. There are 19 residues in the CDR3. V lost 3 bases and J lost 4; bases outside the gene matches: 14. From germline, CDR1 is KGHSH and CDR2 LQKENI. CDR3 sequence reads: CASSPVSHTSGGARETQYF. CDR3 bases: TGTGCCAGCTCACCCGTGTCACACACTAGCGGGGGGGCGAGAGAGACCCAGTACTTC.

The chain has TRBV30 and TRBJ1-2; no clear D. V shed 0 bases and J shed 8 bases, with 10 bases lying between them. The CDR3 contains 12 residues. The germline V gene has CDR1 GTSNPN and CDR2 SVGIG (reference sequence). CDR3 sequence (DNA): TGTGCCTGGAGTGTACTTGTCGGGGGCTACACCTTC. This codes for CAWSVLVGGYTF. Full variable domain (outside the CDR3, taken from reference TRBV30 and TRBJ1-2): SQTIHQWPATLVQPVGSPLSLECTVEGTSNPNLYWYRQAAGRGLQLLFYSVGIGQISSEVPQNLSASRPQDRQFILSSKKLLLSDSGFYLCAWSVLVGGYTFGSGTRLTVV.

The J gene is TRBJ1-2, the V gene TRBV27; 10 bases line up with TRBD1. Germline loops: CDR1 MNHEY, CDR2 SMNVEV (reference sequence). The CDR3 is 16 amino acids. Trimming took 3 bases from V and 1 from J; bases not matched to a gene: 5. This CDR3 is CASSFGGQGHNYGYTF. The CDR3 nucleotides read TGTGCCAGCAGTTTCGGGGGACAGGGGCATAACTATGGCTACACCTTC.

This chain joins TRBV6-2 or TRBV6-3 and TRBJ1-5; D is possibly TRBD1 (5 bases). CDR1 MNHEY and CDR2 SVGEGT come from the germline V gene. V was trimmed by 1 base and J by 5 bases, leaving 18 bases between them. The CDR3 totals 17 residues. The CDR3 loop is CASSYYEGAGSHQPQHF. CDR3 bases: TGTGCCAGCAGTTACTACGAAGGGGCTGGGAGTCATCAGCCCCAGCATTTT.

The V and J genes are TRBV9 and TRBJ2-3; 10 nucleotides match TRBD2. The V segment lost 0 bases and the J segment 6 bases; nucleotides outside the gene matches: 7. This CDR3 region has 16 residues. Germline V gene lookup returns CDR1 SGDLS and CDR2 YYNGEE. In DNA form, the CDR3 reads TGTGCCAGCAGCGTAGACAGCGGGGGGGCCCCGGATACGCAGTATTTT. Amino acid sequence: CASSVDSGGAPDTQYF.

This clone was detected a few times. CDR3 DNA sequence: TGCAGCGTTCGAACACTCAACACCGGGGAGCTGTTTTTT. Its protein is CSVRTLNTGELFF. The chain recombines TRBV29-1 with TRBJ2-2; D gene unclear. The V end was cut by 5 bases, the J end by 2 bases, with 9 bases between. CDR3 length equals 13 residues. Looked up from germline, CDR1 is SQVTM and CDR2 is ANQGSEA.

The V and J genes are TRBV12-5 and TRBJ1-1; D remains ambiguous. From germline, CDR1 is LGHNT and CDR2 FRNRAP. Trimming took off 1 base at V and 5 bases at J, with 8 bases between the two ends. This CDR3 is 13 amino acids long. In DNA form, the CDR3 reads TGTGCTAGTGGTTTGGCAATGGATACTGAAGCTTTCTTT. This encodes CASGLAMDTEAFF.

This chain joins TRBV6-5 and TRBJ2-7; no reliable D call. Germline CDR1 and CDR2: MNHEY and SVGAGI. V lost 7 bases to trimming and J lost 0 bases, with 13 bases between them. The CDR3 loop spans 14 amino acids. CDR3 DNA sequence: TGTGCCAGCAACACCCACCCGAGCTCCTACGAGCAGTACGTC. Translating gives CASNTHPSSYEQYV.

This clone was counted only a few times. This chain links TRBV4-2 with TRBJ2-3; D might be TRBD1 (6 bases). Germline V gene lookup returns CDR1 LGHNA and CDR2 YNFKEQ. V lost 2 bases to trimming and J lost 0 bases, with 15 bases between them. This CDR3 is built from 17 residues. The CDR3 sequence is CASSQSPQGASTDTQYF. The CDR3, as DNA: TGTGCCAGCAGCCAAAGCCCACAGGGTGCTAGCACAGATACGCAGTATTTT.

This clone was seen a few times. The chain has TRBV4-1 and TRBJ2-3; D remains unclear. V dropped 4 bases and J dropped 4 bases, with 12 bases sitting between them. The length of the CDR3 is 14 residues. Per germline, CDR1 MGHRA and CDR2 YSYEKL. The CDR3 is CASSRGGWADTQYF. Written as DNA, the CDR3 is TGCGCCAGCAGCCGAGGTGGGTGGGCAGATACGCAGTATTTT.

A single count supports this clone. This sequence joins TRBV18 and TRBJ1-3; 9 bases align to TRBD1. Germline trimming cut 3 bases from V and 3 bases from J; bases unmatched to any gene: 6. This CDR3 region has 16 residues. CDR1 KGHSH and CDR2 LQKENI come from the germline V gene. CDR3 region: CASSPPGTGYGNTIYF. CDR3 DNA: TGTGCCAGCTCACCTCCCGGGACAGGGTATGGAAACACCATATATTTT.

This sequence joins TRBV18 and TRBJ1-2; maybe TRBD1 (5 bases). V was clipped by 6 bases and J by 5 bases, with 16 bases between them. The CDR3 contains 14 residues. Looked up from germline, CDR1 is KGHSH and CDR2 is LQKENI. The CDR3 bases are TGTGCCAGCTCCCCCAATCGCGGGACTTATGGCTACACCTTC. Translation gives CASSPNRGTYGYTF.

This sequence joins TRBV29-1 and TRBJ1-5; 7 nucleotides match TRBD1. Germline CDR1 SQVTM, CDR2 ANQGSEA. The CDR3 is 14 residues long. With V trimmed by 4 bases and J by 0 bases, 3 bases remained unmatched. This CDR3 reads CSVGTGLSNQPQHF. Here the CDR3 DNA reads TGCAGCGTTGGGACAGGCCTTAGCAATCAGCCCCAGCATTTT.

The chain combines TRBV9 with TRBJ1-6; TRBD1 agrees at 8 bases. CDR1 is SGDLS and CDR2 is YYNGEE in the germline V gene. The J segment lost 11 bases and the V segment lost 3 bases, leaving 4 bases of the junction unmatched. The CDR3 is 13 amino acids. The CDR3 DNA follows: TGTGCCAGCAGCGATATACAGGGGGCACCCCTCCACTTT. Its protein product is CASSDIQGAPLHF.

The CDR3 protein is CASSPRGIYNEQFF. The CDR3 region has the DNA TGTGCCAGCTCACCTAGGGGGATTTACAATGAGCAGTTCTTC. The chain employs TRBV18 and TRBJ2-1; D is possibly TRBD1 (6 bases). CDR3 size: 14 residues. Germline V gene lookup returns CDR1 KGHSH and CDR2 LQKENI. V was cut by 3 bases and J by 4 bases, with 10 bases left in between.

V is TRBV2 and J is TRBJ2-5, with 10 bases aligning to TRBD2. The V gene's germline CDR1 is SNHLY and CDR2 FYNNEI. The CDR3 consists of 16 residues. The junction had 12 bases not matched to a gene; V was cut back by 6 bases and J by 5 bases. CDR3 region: CASSQQAGGLGETQYF. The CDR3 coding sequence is TGTGCCAGCAGCCAGCAAGCGGGGGGGCTGGGGGAGACCCAGTACTTC.

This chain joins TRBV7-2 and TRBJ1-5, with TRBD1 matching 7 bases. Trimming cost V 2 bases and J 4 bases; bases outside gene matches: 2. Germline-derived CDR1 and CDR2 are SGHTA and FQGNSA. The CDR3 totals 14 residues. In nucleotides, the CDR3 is TGTGCCAGCAGCTTAAGGGGACAGAATCAGCCCCAGCATTTT. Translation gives CASSLRGQNQPQHF.

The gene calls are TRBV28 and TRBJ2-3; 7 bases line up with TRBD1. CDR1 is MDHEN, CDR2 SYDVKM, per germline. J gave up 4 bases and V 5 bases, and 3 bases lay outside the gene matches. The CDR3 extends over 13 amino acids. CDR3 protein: CASSDRVPDTQYF. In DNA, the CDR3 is TGTGCCAGCAGTGACAGGGTCCCAGATACGCAGTATTTT.

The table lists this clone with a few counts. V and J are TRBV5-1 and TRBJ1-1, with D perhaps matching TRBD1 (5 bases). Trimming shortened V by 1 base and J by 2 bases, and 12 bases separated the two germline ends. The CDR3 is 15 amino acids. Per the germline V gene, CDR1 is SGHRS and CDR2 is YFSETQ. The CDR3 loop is CASSLNTGSNTEAFF. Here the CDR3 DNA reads TGCGCCAGCAGCTTGAACACAGGATCAAACACTGAAGCTTTCTTT.

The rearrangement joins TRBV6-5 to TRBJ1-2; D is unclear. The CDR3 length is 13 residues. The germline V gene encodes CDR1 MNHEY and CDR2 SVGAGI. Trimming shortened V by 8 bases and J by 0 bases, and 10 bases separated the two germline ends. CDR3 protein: CASGTASNYGYTF. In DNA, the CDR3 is TGTGCCAGCGGAACCGCCTCTAACTATGGCTACACCTTC.